Listed below are T cell receptor beta chains from one sample, sequenced in a study of shared clonotypes between healthy human individuals. Clones were sequenced by immunoSEQ multiplex PCR, and TCRdb holds only the in-frame ones, with some missing. This table has 2 million to 2.5 million clones, over 85% appearing once. Source material: naive CD4+ T cells from PBMCs. The source is a man aged 18 to 29 in good health. Some clones in this sample may be carry-over from other donors' samples. Both conserved end residues are part of each CDR3. D genes are given only for firm matches. A clone size is listed for some rows: how often the clone was seen (once, few, many), or a class if it is expanded.

TRBJ1-5	NA	TRBV7-2	NA	CASSSAWGEPQHF	TGTGCCAGCAGCTCAGCCTGGGGGGAGCCCCAGCATTTT
TRBJ2-3	once	TRBV29-1	NA	CSVEDIPDTQYF	TGCAGCGTTGAAGACATCCCAGATACGCAGTATTTT
TRBJ2-3	once	TRBV29-1	NA	CSVASGMESTDTQYF	TGCAGCGTCGCTTCAGGGATGGAAAGCACAGATACGCAGTATTTT
TRBJ1-4	NA	TRBV6-5	NA	CASARVATNEKLFF	TGTGCCAGCGCAAGGGTTGCAACTAATGAAAAACTGTTTTTT
TRBJ2-1	NA	TRBV5-1	TRBD2	CASSLGLAHRGEQFF	TGCGCCAGCAGCTTGGGACTAGCGCACCGTGGTGAGCAGTTCTTC
TRBJ1-1	NA	TRBV30	TRBD1	CARDRVNTEAFF	TGTGCCCGGGACAGGGTGAACACTGAAGCTTTCTTT
TRBJ1-2	NA	TRBV28	NA	CASSLAGANYGYTF	TGTGCCAGCAGTTTAGCCGGGGCCAACTATGGCTACACCTTC
TRBJ2-2	NA	TRBV7-9	NA	CASSLWTGRVTGELFF	TGTGCCAGCAGCTTATGGACAGGGAGGGTCACCGGGGAGCTGTTTTTT
TRBJ2-7	NA	TRBV5-4	TRBD2	CASSLGTGGNYEQYF	TGTGCCAGCAGCTTGGGAACGGGGGGGAACTACGAGCAGTACTTC
TRBJ2-1	NA	TRBV5-1	NA	CASSFFFHLSATNEQFF	TGCGCCAGCAGCTTTTTCTTTCACCTCTCTGCGACCAATGAGCAGTTCTTC
TRBJ2-7	NA	TRBV2	TRBD1	CASSGQGGPYEQYF	TGTGCCAGCAGTGGACAGGGGGGCCCCTACGAGCAGTACTTC
TRBJ1-4	few	TRBV7-2	NA	CASSPGPAREKLFF	TGTGCCAGCAGCCCAGGACCGGCTCGGGAAAAACTGTTTTTT
TRBJ2-1	once	TRBV6-1	NA	CASSYTGSYNEQFF	TGTGCCAGCAGTTATACAGGTTCCTACAATGAGCAGTTCTTC
TRBJ2-2	once	TRBV19	TRBD2	CASAGLAGVAGELFF	TGTGCCAGCGCGGGACTAGCGGGTGTAGCCGGGGAGCTGTTTTTT
TRBJ1-4	NA	TRBV10-3	NA	CAISESDRPNEKLFF	TGTGCCATCAGTGAGTCCGACAGGCCGAATGAAAAACTGTTTTTT
TRBJ2-4	once	TRBV5-1	NA	CASRPGEGGNIQYF	TGCGCCAGCCGACCAGGGGAAGGTGGAAACATTCAGTACTTC
TRBJ2-4	once	TRBV9	TRBD2	CASSVGAGGPENIQYF	TGTGCCAGCAGCGTAGGAGCGGGAGGGCCTGAGAACATTCAGTACTTC
TRBJ1-5	NA	TRBV19	TRBD1	CASSDTGGLRQPQHF	TGTGCCAGTAGTGACACAGGGGGCTTGCGTCAGCCCCAGCATTTT
TRBJ1-3	NA	TRBV5-8	NA	CASSHRGGRPGSGNTIYF	TGTGCCAGCAGCCACCGCGGGGGTCGGCCGGGCTCTGGAAACACCATATATTTT
TRBJ2-7	NA	TRBV5-1	TRBD1	CASRSGTGGYEQYF	TGCGCCAGCAGGTCCGGGACAGGGGGCTACGAGCAGTACTTC
TRBJ1-3	NA	TRBV5-4	NA	CARCSTGSSGNTIYF	TGTGCCAGATGCTCGACAGGTTCTTCTGGAAACACCATATATTTT
TRBJ2-7	NA	TRBV7-2	NA	CASSSWGSGFQYF	TGTGCCAGCAGTTCTTGGGGTTCGGGTTTTCAGTACTTC
TRBJ2-1	NA	TRBV2	TRBD2	CASSVLAGGYNEQFF	TGTGCCAGCAGCGTCCTAGCGGGAGGGTACAATGAGCAGTTCTTC
TRBJ2-3	NA	TRBV9	TRBD2	CASSVTSGSDTQYF	TGTGCCAGCAGCGTAACTAGCGGGAGTGATACGCAGTATTTT
TRBJ2-1	NA	TRBV10-2	NA	CASSESGRNINEQFF	TGCGCCAGCAGTGAGTCTGGGAGAAACATCAATGAGCAGTTCTTC
TRBJ1-2	NA	TRBV28	TRBD1	CASSPGQGLGYTF	TGTGCCAGCAGTCCTGGACAGGGGCTCGGCTACACCTTC
TRBJ2-3	NA	TRBV30	TRBD2	CAWSLSGSEYF	TGTGCCTGGAGTCTGAGCGGGAGTGAATATTTT
TRBJ2-1	NA	TRBV5-6	NA	CASSLVLSNEQFF	TGTGCCAGCAGCTTGGTACTCTCCAATGAGCAGTTCTTC
TRBJ1-4	NA	TRBV5-1	TRBD1	CASSKDLGTGNEKLFF	TGCGCCAGCAGCAAAGACCTCGGGACAGGGAATGAAAAACTGTTTTTT
TRBJ2-1	NA	TRBV14	NA	CASSHTGVLIYNEQFF	TGTGCCAGCAGCCATACAGGAGTCCTCATTTACAATGAGCAGTTCTTC
TRBJ2-7	once	TRBV19	TRBD1	CASSWDRLTYEQYF	TGTGCCAGTAGTTGGGACAGACTAACCTACGAGCAGTACTTC
TRBJ1-3	NA	TRBV28	NA	CASRPRNTIYF	TGTGCCAGCAGGCCCCGAAACACCATATATTTT
TRBJ2-5	NA	TRBV11-3	NA	CASSPGTSETQYF	TGTGCCAGCAGCCCCGGGACGTCAGAGACCCAGTACTTC
TRBJ1-1	NA	TRBV7-6	TRBD1	CASSPGQGRGEAFF	TGTGCCAGCAGTCCGGGACAGGGCCGCGGTGAAGCTTTCTTT
TRBJ2-7	NA	TRBV30	TRBD1	CAWSRGTGWAYEQYF	TGTGCCTGGAGTCGAGGGACAGGGTGGGCGTACGAGCAGTACTTC
TRBJ2-5	NA	TRBV6-5	NA	CASSPFRDRRETQYF	TGTGCCAGCAGCCCGTTCCGGGACCGAAGAGAGACCCAGTACTTC
TRBJ2-3	NA	TRBV11-2	TRBD1	CASSWDRGTDTQYF	TGTGCCAGCAGCTGGGACAGGGGCACAGATACGCAGTATTTT
TRBJ2-7	NA	TRBV11-2	NA	CASSLGLARGYEQYF	TGTGCCAGCAGCTTAGGACTAGCCAGGGGTTACGAGCAGTACTTC
TRBJ2-1	NA	TRBV6-6	TRBD2	CASRGREGRLDEQFF	TGTGCCAGCAGGGGACGGGAGGGCCGGTTGGATGAGCAGTTCTTC
TRBJ1-3	NA	TRBV15	TRBD1	CATSRSWTGSRSGNTIYF	TGTGCCACCAGCAGGTCATGGACAGGGTCTCGGTCTGGAAACACCATATATTTT
TRBJ2-1	NA	TRBV5-1	NA	CASSWDLENEQFF	TGCGCCAGCAGCTGGGACTTGGAGAATGAGCAGTTCTTC
TRBJ1-5	few	TRBV7-3	NA	CASSIGGNQPQHF	TGTGCCAGCAGTATAGGGGGCAATCAGCCCCAGCATTTT
TRBJ1-4	NA	TRBV10-2	NA	CASSEGEAYGEKLFF	TGCGCCAGCAGTGAGGGAGAAGCCTACGGAGAAAAACTGTTTTTT
TRBJ2-7	NA	TRBV27	TRBD2	CASTPSAIILLAGFDEQYF	TGTGCCAGCACCCCCTCGGCCATTATTCTACTAGCGGGATTTGACGAGCAGTACTTC
TRBJ2-7	NA	TRBV6-5	NA	CASSFPTGEQYF	TGTGCCAGCAGTTTTCCAACGGGCGAGCAGTACTTC
TRBJ1-1	NA	TRBV7-9	TRBD1	CASSRDRALNTEAFF	TGTGCCAGCAGCCGGGACAGGGCTTTGAACACTGAAGCTTTCTTT
TRBJ2-1	NA	TRBV2	NA	CASSWGDYNEQFF	TGTGCCAGCAGTTGGGGGGACTACAATGAGCAGTTCTTC